A single sample is the source of the 21 T cell receptor beta chains below, sequenced in a study of CD8 T cells in Susac syndrome. With random hexamers, 0.5 to 1 ug RNA was reverse transcribed. TCRdb reprocessed the immunoSEQ multiplex PCR reads with MiXCR, giving one entry per CDR3 protein. In the table there are some 150,000 distinct CDR3 sequences, around 95% of which are singletons. What was sequenced was CD8+ T cells from PBMCs. The receptors derive from a human donor with multiple sclerosis.

The chain uses TRBV7-7 and TRBJ2-5, with D perhaps TRBD2 (7 bases). Per the germline V gene, CDR1 is SSHAT and CDR2 is FNYEAQ (reference sequence). CDR3 length equals 15 residues. For the CDR3, the DNA is TGTGCTAGCCAAATAGGGCGGGGGCCAGGAGAGACCCAGTACTTC. This encodes CASQIGRGPGETQYF. Full variable domain (remainder filled in from reference TRBV7-7 and TRBJ2-5): GAGVSQSPRYKVTKRGQDVTLRCDPISSHATLYWYQQALGQGPEFLTYFNYEAQPDKSGLPSDRFSAERPEGSISTLTIQRTEQRDSAMYRCASQIGRGPGETQYFGPGTRLLVL.

The chain employs TRBV2 and TRBJ2-1; D is unresolved. The CDR3 is made up of 13 amino acids. Per the germline V gene, CDR1 is SNHLY and CDR2 is FYNNEI. V gave up 6 bases and J gave up 6 bases, with 12 bases separating them. CDR3: CASRSPPGNEQFF. In DNA, the CDR3 is TGTGCCAGCAGGAGTCCCCCAGGCAATGAGCAGTTCTTC.

This sequence joins TRBV7-2 and TRBJ2-5; 11 nucleotides match TRBD1. V dropped 5 bases and J dropped 4; count of bases not matched to a gene: 6. The CDR3 totals 15 residues. Germline CDR1 and CDR2: SGHTA and FQGNSA. The DNA for the CDR3 is TGTGCCAGCAGCGCGGACAGGGGGCGATTAGAGACCCAGTACTTC. Translation gives CASSADRGRLETQYF.

Here the CDR3 reads CSVPDTDYGYTF. DNA of the CDR3: TGCAGCGTGCCGGACACCGACTATGGCTACACCTTC. The V gene is TRBV29-1, the J gene TRBJ1-2, with D possibly TRBD1 on 5 matching bases. The CDR3 length is 12 residues. Deletions cut 6 bases from V and 3 bases from J, with 11 bases between. Germline CDR1 SQVTM, CDR2 ANQGSEA.

This clonotype occurred once. The chain links TRBV7-9 to TRBJ1-2, with a weak D call TRBD1 (5 bases). Germline V gene data show CDR1 as SEHNR and CDR2 as FQNEAQ (reference sequence). Trimming removed 6 bases at V and 8 bases at J, with 19 bases between. The CDR3 extends over 14 amino acids. CDR3 residues: CASRAPGIGQGYTF. The CDR3 bases are TGTGCCAGCAGGGCCCCAGGGATCGGGCAAGGCTACACCTTC.

The chain uses TRBV20-1 and TRBJ1-2, with D unclear. CDR1 DFQATT and CDR2 SNEGSKA come from the germline V gene (reference sequence). V lost 6 bases to trimming and J lost 4 bases, with 9 bases between them. The length of the CDR3 is 11 residues. Here the CDR3 DNA reads TGCAGTGCCCTGAGTAGCTATGGCTACACCTTC. Its protein product is CSALSSYGYTF.

The chain joins TRBV7-9 to TRBJ2-7; D unresolved. TRBJ2-3 matches the DNA end more closely, so the J call is doubtful. The germline V gene has CDR1 SEHNR and CDR2 FQNEAQ (reference sequence). CDR3 length: 12 residues. The CDR3, as DNA: TGTGCCAGCAGCTTAGCGGGTCTAGAGCAGTATTTT. It translates to CASSLAGLEQYF.

The rearrangement joins TRBV9 to TRBJ2-5; D is possibly TRBD1 (6 bases). The length of the CDR3 is 14 residues. Per the germline V gene, CDR1 is SGDLS and CDR2 is YYNGEE. V shed 0 bases and J shed 1 base, with 7 bases lying between them. This chain's CDR3 is CASSVAGAQETQYF. The CDR3 bases are TGTGCCAGCAGCGTAGCAGGGGCCCAAGAGACCCAGTACTTC.

The DNA for the CDR3 is TGTGCCAGCAGCTTAGCAGGGCACAATCAGCCCCAGCATTTT. Residues: CASSLAGHNQPQHF. The gene calls are TRBV7-9 and TRBJ1-5; D ambiguous. This CDR3 is 14 amino acids long. Per germline, CDR1 SEHNR and CDR2 FQNEAQ (reference sequence). V lost 0 bases and J lost 3, with 6 bases in between. The whole variable domain, filled in from reference TRBV7-9 and TRBJ1-5, reads DTGVSQNPRHKITKRGQNVTFRCDPISEHNRLYWYRQTLGQGPEFLTYFQNEAQLEKSRLLSDRFSAERPKGSFSTLEIQRTEQGDSAMYLCASSLAGHNQPQHFGDGTRLSIL.

The chain joins TRBV11-2 to TRBJ1-2, with D hard to call. CDR1 SGHAT and CDR2 FQNNGV come from the germline V gene. This CDR3 is 12 amino acids long. V lost 1 base, J lost 7 bases, and 7 bases lay in between. This chain's CDR3 is CASSLAQGGYTF. DNA for the CDR3: TGTGCCAGCAGCTTAGCTCAAGGTGGCTACACCTTC.

The chain employs TRBV9 and TRBJ1-5; TRBD1 aligns across 12 bases. The CDR3 consists of 15 residues. The trim removed 3 bases at V and 7 bases at J, leaving 5 bases unmatched. Germline CDR1 and CDR2: SGDLS and YYNGEE. The CDR3 loop reads CASSAGQGALQPQHF. Written as DNA, the CDR3 is TGTGCCAGCAGCGCGGGACAGGGGGCTTTGCAGCCCCAGCATTTT.

The chain is built from TRBV5-5 and TRBJ1-1; D is unresolved. This CDR3 is built from 14 residues. V lost 0 bases and J 3 bases, leaving 9 bases between the germline ends. The V gene's germline CDR1 is SGHKS and CDR2 YYEKEE (reference sequence). The CDR3 loop is CASSLEGGYTEAFF. For the CDR3, the DNA is TGTGCCAGCAGCTTGGAGGGAGGGTACACTGAAGCTTTCTTT.

The rearrangement links TRBV7-8 to TRBJ1-5; perhaps TRBD1 as D (5 bases). The CDR3 contains 16 residues. Per the germline V gene, CDR1 is SGHVS and CDR2 is FQNEAQ. The V gene lost 1 base and the J gene lost 10 bases, with 20 bases spanning the gap. In DNA, the CDR3 is TGTGCCAGCAGCTTAGTAGGGACGGCCTATAAAGAACCCCAGCATTTT. This sequence encodes CASSLVGTAYKEPQHF.

V and J are TRBV20-1 and TRBJ1-2; D call uncertain. CDR1 DFQATT and CDR2 SNEGSKA come from the germline V gene (reference sequence). V lost 3 bases to trimming and J lost 5 bases, with 16 bases between them. The length of the CDR3 is 14 residues. The CDR3 region is CSARLWKAPYGYTF. CDR3 DNA sequence: TGCAGTGCTAGGTTATGGAAGGCCCCGTATGGCTACACCTTC.

The CDR3 sequence: CSVKGQGTLTYNEQFF. The CDR3 DNA follows: TGCAGCGTCAAGGGGCAGGGGACGCTCACCTACAATGAGCAGTTCTTC. This chain links TRBV29-1 with TRBJ2-1; tentatively, D is TRBD1 (6 bases). Germline V gives CDR1 SQVTM, CDR2 ANQGSEA. This CDR3 is built from 16 residues. V was cut by 6 bases and J by 2 bases, with 20 bases left in between.

The chain couples TRBV15 to TRBJ2-2; unclear D gene. V was clipped by 3 bases and J by 2 bases, with 10 bases between them. The length of the CDR3 is 15 residues. From germline, CDR1 is LNHNV and CDR2 YYDKDF (reference sequence). CDR3 amino acids: CATSRESVNTGELFF. The CDR3 bases are TGTGCCACCAGCAGGGAGTCGGTAAACACCGGGGAGCTGTTTTTT.

The chain joins TRBV6-5 to TRBJ2-3; 10 bases agree with TRBD2. CDR3 length: 17 residues. V was clipped by 5 bases and J by 4 bases; unmatched bases: 12. Per the germline V gene, CDR1 is MNHEY and CDR2 is SVGAGI. CDR3 sequence: CASSHPASGGAPDTQYF. DNA of the CDR3: TGTGCCAGCAGTCACCCAGCGAGCGGGGGGGCCCCAGATACGCAGTATTTT.

The chain couples TRBV15 to TRBJ1-2; maybe TRBD1 (5 bases). The germline V gene encodes CDR1 LNHNV and CDR2 YYDKDF (reference sequence). Trimming removed 7 bases at V and 8 bases at J, with 17 bases between. The CDR3 has 13 amino acids. This CDR3 reads CATTNLRAGGYTF. The CDR3 coding sequence is TGTGCCACCACCAACCTCAGGGCAGGGGGCTACACCTTC.

The chain recombines TRBV15 with TRBJ2-1; 9 nucleotides agree with TRBD1. V was clipped by 1 base and J by 10 bases; unmatched bases: 5. Germline V lookup: CDR1 LNHNV, CDR2 YYDKDF (reference sequence). There are 14 residues in the CDR3. This chain's CDR3 is CATSRAGTGSEQFF. CDR3 coding DNA: TGTGCCACCAGCAGAGCCGGGACAGGGTCCGAGCAGTTCTTC.

The J gene is TRBJ2-1, the V gene TRBV19; TRBD1 matches at 8 bases. The CDR3 loop spans 15 amino acids. Germline trimming cut 3 bases from V and 2 bases from J; bases unmatched to any gene: 3. Germline V gene lookup returns CDR1 LNHDA and CDR2 SQIVND (reference sequence). CDR3 DNA sequence: TGTGCCAGTAGTATGGGGACAGGACCCTACAATGAGCAGTTCTTC. Translating it yields CASSMGTGPYNEQFF. The full variable domain, in which reference TRBV19 and TRBJ2-1 provide the parts outside the CDR3, is DGGITQSPKYLFRKEGQNVTLSCEQNLNHDAMYWYRQDPGQGLRLIYYSQIVNDFQKGDIAEGYSVSREKKESFPLTVTSAQKNPTAFYLCASSMGTGPYNEQFFGPGTRLTVL.

The chain joins TRBV7-9 to TRBJ2-1, with D perhaps TRBD2 (6 bases). Germline lookup yields CDR1 SEHNR and CDR2 FQNEAQ (reference sequence). The CDR3 is made up of 16 amino acids. V lost 0 bases and J lost 1, with 10 bases in between. The CDR3 DNA reads TGTGCCAGCAGCTTAGCGTCGGAGGGTTCCTACAATGAGCAGTTCTTC. Protein sequence: CASSLASEGSYNEQFF.